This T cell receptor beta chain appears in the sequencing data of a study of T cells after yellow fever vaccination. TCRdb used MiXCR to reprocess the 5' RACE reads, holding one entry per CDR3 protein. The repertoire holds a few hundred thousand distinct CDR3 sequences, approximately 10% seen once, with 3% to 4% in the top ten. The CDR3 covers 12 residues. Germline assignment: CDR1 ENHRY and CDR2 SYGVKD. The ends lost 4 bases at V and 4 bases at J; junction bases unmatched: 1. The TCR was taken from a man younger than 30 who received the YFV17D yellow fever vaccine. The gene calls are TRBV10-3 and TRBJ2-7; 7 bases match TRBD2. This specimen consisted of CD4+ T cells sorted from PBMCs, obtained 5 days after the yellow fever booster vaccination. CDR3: CAISGGGYEQYF. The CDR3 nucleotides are TGTGCCATCAGTGGGGGGGGTTACGAGCAGTACTTC.